This T cell receptor (beta chain) was sequenced for a study of shared clonotypes between healthy human individuals. Deep-level settings were used for running the assay. Using immunoSEQ multiplex PCR, the repertoire was profiled, and TCRdb retains in-frame clones only, with some absent. There are fewer than 650,000 clones in the sample; over 60% occur only once, and over 10% lies in the top ten. Trimming removed 1 base at V and 0 bases at J, with 21 bases between. The CDR3 consists of 20 residues. Germline V CDR1 and CDR2: SGHVS, FQNEAQ. Donors comprised healthy HIV-negative adults lacking recent acute infections or vaccinations.

The TCR originated in a woman between 40 and 50 years old in good health. Some clones in this sample may be carry-over from other donors' samples. Sequences were obtained from PBMCs. The J gene is TRBJ1-4, the V gene TRBV7-8; no clear D. In DNA, the CDR3 is TGTGCCAGCAGCTTAGGTTTTATACTCGGTCGGGCAGCAACTAATGAAAAACTGTTTTTT. Protein sequence: CASSLGFILGRAATNEKLFF.